The entry below gives a single T cell receptor beta chain sequence along with its context. The antigen remains unidentified. The data stem from a study of early stage breast cancer tumors. Whole-study findings and limits: Tumor and normal breast were distinguished via blood comparison in about 85% of the 16 patients. Compared with adjacent normal breast tissue, tumors showed around 2.7-fold greater T cell density and higher clonality.

The germline CDR1 and CDR2 sequences are SEHNR and FQNEAQ (reference sequence). This CDR3 has 12 residues. Trimming left V 3 bases short and J 6 bases short, with 5 bases between. Here immunoSEQ multiplex PCR was the method, and the copy in TCRdb shows in-frame clones only, minus some. This sample has about 21,000 clones; about 80% occur once, and the top ten carry 28%. The TCR sequence derives from a person in their 60s with breast cancer. The chain has TRBV7-9 and TRBJ2-2; no clear D gene. Sequenced sample: blood. The CDR3 DNA follows: TGTGCCAGCAGCTTTTCTTCCGGGGAGCTGTTTTTT. Its translation is CASSFSSGELFF.